This TCR beta chain was found in a study of cytomegalovirus exposure and HLA in healthy donors. The CDR3 has 14 residues. Germline V gene sequence: CDR1 SEHNR, CDR2 FQNEAQ (reference sequence). The V end was cut by 5 bases, the J end by 1 base, with 10 bases between. This clone came up a few times. The PCR employed 60 Vbeta primers together with 13 Jbeta primers. Clones were read by immunoSEQ multiplex PCR, and TCRdb kept only the in-frame ones, dropping some. Here the sample spans some 170,000 clones, more than 80% being singletons. The chain has TRBV7-9 and TRBJ2-3; weak D call: TRBD1 (6 bases). The clonotype comes from a woman between 18 and 29 years old in good health and CMV-seronegative. The sample taken for sequencing was PBMCs. The CDR3 region has the DNA TGTGCCAGCAGCCCCGAGGGGGGCACAGATACGCAGTATTTT. Translation gives CASSPEGGTDTQYF.